Listed below are T cell receptor beta chains from one sample, sequenced in a study of blood T cell repertoires in COVID-19. The method was immunoSEQ multiplex PCR; TCRdb's version includes in-frame clones alone and lacks a portion of them. The top ten clones hold 2% to 3% of a sample with about 200,000 clones, over 75% of them seen once. Sample: peripheral blood. These TCRs come from a woman in her 70s with COVID-19, enrolled during active disease. Each CDR3 is given with its conserved first and last residue. Each record gives: D gene, J gene, clone size, V gene, CDR3 protein. The D gene is left open where the match is weak. Clone sizes are given selectively: once, few, many, or a class where the clone is expanded.

D: -
J: TRBJ2-7
size: -
V: TRBV5-6
CDR3: CASSLALGYEQYF

D: -
J: TRBJ2-2
size: -
V: TRBV15
CDR3: CATSRVVTGTGELFF

D: -
J: TRBJ1-6
size: -
V: TRBV19
CDR3: CASSIFAVQRVNSPLHF

D: TRBD1
J: TRBJ1-5
size: -
V: TRBV19
CDR3: CASSMGQGPQPQHF

D: -
J: TRBJ1-2
size: -
V: TRBV30
CDR3: CAWSANVRYGYTF

D: TRBD1
J: TRBJ2-3
size: -
V: TRBV11-2
CDR3: CASSPRQGASTDTQYF

D: -
J: TRBJ2-7
size: few
V: TRBV5-5
CDR3: CASSLTGGYEQYF

D: TRBD1
J: TRBJ1-1
size: -
V: TRBV6-4
CDR3: CASSSTGETEAFF

D: -
J: TRBJ2-3
size: -
V: TRBV10-3
CDR3: CAISGSGATDTQYF

D: TRBD1
J: TRBJ2-4
size: -
V: TRBV7-2
CDR3: CASSDPGTVGNIQYF

D: TRBD2
J: TRBJ2-7
size: -
V: TRBV5-5
CDR3: CASSPGGLQHYEQYF

D: TRBD2
J: TRBJ2-3
size: -
V: TRBV6-5
CDR3: CASSLAGVGDTQYF

D: -
J: TRBJ1-2
size: few
V: TRBV7-9
CDR3: CASSLELPPMYTF

D: -
J: TRBJ1-2
size: -
V: TRBV6-6
CDR3: CASTEGHSYGYTF

D: -
J: TRBJ2-6
size: -
V: TRBV6-2/TRBV6-3
CDR3: CASSYGLTAPSGANVLTF

D: TRBD1
J: TRBJ1-2
size: -
V: TRBV3-1/TRBV3-2
CDR3: CASSPSDREGGYTF

D: -
J: TRBJ2-5
size: -
V: TRBV25-1
CDR3: CASSEFAGLGTQYF

D: TRBD1
J: TRBJ1-2
size: -
V: TRBV5-4
CDR3: CASSLSGTDGYTF

D: -
J: TRBJ1-5
size: -
V: TRBV7-8
CDR3: CASSNSRWRSNQPQHF

D: TRBD1
J: TRBJ2-1
size: -
V: TRBV10-3
CDR3: CAISPPRDRGNEQFF

D: TRBD1
J: TRBJ1-4
size: -
V: TRBV7-9
CDR3: CASSRVGQGQGPNEKLFF

D: -
J: TRBJ2-1
size: -
V: TRBV19
CDR3: CASIPGTPGINEQFF

D: -
J: TRBJ1-2
size: -
V: TRBV6-5
CDR3: CASVRTDDTNYGYTF

D: TRBD2
J: TRBJ2-1
size: -
V: TRBV19
CDR3: CASSIVPWGGVGYNEQFF

D: TRBD2
J: TRBJ2-1
size: -
V: TRBV18
CDR3: CASSPNITSGEQFF

D: TRBD1
J: TRBJ1-6
size: -
V: TRBV6-2/TRBV6-3
CDR3: CASSYVTGVGSPLHF

D: -
J: TRBJ1-2
size: -
V: TRBV7-2
CDR3: CASSLDFRGDGYTF

D: TRBD1
J: TRBJ2-2
size: -
V: TRBV15
CDR3: CATSGPLQGAPTGELFF

D: -
J: TRBJ1-2
size: -
V: TRBV27
CDR3: CASSLYGIAANYGYTF

D: -
J: TRBJ1-4
size: once
V: TRBV11-2
CDR3: CASSLGSGIGKLFF

D: TRBD1
J: TRBJ1-2
size: -
V: TRBV6-2/TRBV6-3
CDR3: CASSGRQGAYDNYGYTF

D: -
J: TRBJ1-2
size: once
V: TRBV19
CDR3: CASIKTGVGSGYTF

D: -
J: TRBJ1-1
size: -
V: TRBV25-1
CDR3: CASSPGEGEAFF

D: TRBD2
J: TRBJ2-7
size: -
V: TRBV19
CDR3: CASSMRLAGHSYEQYF

D: TRBD1
J: TRBJ1-1
size: -
V: TRBV7-2
CDR3: CASSFTGTGVTEAFF

D: -
J: TRBJ1-6
size: -
V: TRBV11-2
CDR3: CASSLGRARSYNSPLHF

D: TRBD1
J: TRBJ1-2
size: -
V: TRBV28
CDR3: CASSPDRGYYGYTF

D: -
J: TRBJ2-7
size: -
V: TRBV6-2/TRBV6-3
CDR3: CASSYPDNDYEQYF

D: TRBD1
J: TRBJ2-7
size: -
V: TRBV7-2
CDR3: CASSPPGQGAYEQYF

D: -
J: TRBJ1-5
size: once
V: TRBV7-2
CDR3: CASSPQSNQPQHF

D: -
J: TRBJ2-3
size: once
V: TRBV27
CDR3: CASSFEGGGADTQYF

D: -
J: TRBJ2-3
size: -
V: TRBV19
CDR3: CASSIGGHNTDTQYF

D: TRBD1
J: TRBJ1-5
size: -
V: TRBV19
CDR3: CASKNRGNQPQHF

D: -
J: TRBJ1-4
size: -
V: TRBV11-3
CDR3: CASSLNTVLATNEKLFF

D: -
J: TRBJ2-3
size: -
V: TRBV6-2/TRBV6-3
CDR3: CASSSQLAVNGDTQYF

D: TRBD1
J: TRBJ2-3
size: -
V: TRBV20-1
CDR3: CSAGAGDSDTDTQYF

D: -
J: TRBJ2-2
size: -
V: TRBV5-1
CDR3: CASSLVAASTGELFF

D: -
J: TRBJ2-3
size: -
V: TRBV5-4
CDR3: CASSLLASSTDTQYF

D: TRBD2
J: TRBJ2-7
size: -
V: TRBV7-9
CDR3: CASSFLQAASGRGVEYF

D: TRBD2
J: TRBJ2-3
size: -
V: TRBV9
CDR3: CASSARLAGEKDTQYF

D: -
J: TRBJ1-3
size: -
V: TRBV21-1
CDR3: CASAFPFARVPGNTIYF

D: TRBD2
J: TRBJ2-2
size: -
V: TRBV2
CDR3: CASSETSGYTGELFF

D: -
J: TRBJ2-5
size: -
V: TRBV3-1/TRBV3-2
CDR3: CASSQDPPLKTQYF

D: TRBD1
J: TRBJ1-6
size: -
V: TRBV19
CDR3: CASSIQGQGHNSPLHF

D: TRBD2
J: TRBJ2-3
size: once
V: TRBV10-3
CDR3: CAISPAGRTDTQYF

D: TRBD1
J: TRBJ2-7
size: once
V: TRBV3-1/TRBV3-2
CDR3: CASSQALRDRAHEQYF

D: -
J: TRBJ2-5
size: -
V: TRBV19
CDR3: CASSITAGRQLQETQYF